This T cell receptor beta chain appears in the sequencing data of a study of CD8 T cells in ankylosing spondylitis. Study-wide findings and caveats: CD8+ disease-linked clones were present at relatively low frequencies in blood. Certain motif variants had earlier appeared in reactive arthritis synovial fluid and blood.

Generation of TCR beta libraries employed quantitative 5'-RACE incorporating molecular barcodes. TCRdb reprocessed the 5' RACE reads with MiXCR, giving one entry per CDR3 protein. The sample carries 200,000 to 250,000 distinct CDR3 sequences, over 9.5% recorded once. The CDR3 has 11 amino acids. V lost 4 bases and J 6 bases, leaving 3 bases between the germline ends. This clonotype was picked up a small number of times. As yet, its antigen is unknown. The J gene is TRBJ2-2, the V gene TRBV12-3 or TRBV12-4; D unclear. The sample was blood, either unsorted or a sorted T cell fraction (not recorded which). The receptor was isolated from a male donor with ankylosing spondylitis or in good health (not recorded which). The CDR3 DNA is TGTGCCAGCAGTTCTGCCGGGGAGCTGTTTTTT. This encodes CASSSAGELFF.